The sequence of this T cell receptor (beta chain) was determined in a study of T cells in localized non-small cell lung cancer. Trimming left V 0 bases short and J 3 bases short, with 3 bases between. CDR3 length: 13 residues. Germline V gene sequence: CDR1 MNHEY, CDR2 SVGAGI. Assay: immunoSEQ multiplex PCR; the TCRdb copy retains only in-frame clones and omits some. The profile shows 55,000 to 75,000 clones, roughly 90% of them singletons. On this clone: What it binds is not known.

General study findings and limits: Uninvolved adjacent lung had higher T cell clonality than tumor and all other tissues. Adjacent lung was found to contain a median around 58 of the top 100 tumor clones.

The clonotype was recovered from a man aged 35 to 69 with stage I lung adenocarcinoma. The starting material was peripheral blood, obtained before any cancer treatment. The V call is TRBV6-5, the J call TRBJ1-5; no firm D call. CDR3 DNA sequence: TGTGCCAGCAGTTACTCGATCAATCAGCCCCAGCATTTT. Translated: CASSYSINQPQHF.